This T cell receptor beta chain was recovered during a study of post-analysis software for immune sequencing data. Looking at the study overall: The patients showed relapsing-remitting, secondary progressive and progressive-relapsing multiple sclerosis courses.

Findings of the study overall: Controls significantly exceeded multiple sclerosis patients in normalized Chao1 diversity. Roughly five TRBV segments appeared more often in patients than in controls, and TRBV5-6, TRBV5-1 and TRBV20-1 were among these.

Of note for this clonotype: What it binds is unknown. Its ends do not fully match the called genes, so a read error is possible.

The germline V gene has CDR1 SEHNR and CDR2 FQNEAQ (reference sequence). The CDR3 is 15 amino acids. Unique molecular identifiers were present in the TCR beta cDNA libraries. Starting from around 0.96 to 9.9 million T cells, the study yielded approximately 460,000 cDNA molecules. Via MiXCR, TCRdb re-called the PCR reads, giving one row per CDR3 protein. The table includes about 540,000 distinct CDR3 sequences, 30% to 40% detected once. The sample consisted of blood. The chain uses TRBV7-9 and TRBJ1-2, with unresolved D. The TCR sequence derives from a girl aged 2-17 years with multiple sclerosis. CDR3 amino acids: CTSSLDQNDFYGYTF. The CDR3 DNA reads as TGTACCAGCAGCTTAGACCAGAACGATTTCTATGGCTACACCTTC.